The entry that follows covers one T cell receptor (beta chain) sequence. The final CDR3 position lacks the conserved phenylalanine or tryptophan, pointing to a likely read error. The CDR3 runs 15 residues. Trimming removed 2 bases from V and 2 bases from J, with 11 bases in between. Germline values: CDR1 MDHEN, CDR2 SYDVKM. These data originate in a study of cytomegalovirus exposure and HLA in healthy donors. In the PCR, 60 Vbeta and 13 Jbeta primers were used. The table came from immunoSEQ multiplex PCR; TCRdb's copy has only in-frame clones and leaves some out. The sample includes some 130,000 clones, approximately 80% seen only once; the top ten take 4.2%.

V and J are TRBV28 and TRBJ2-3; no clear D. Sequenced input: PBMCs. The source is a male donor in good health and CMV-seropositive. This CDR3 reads CASSLEYSSTDTQYS. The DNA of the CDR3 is TGTGCCAGCAGTTTAGAGTACAGTTCCACAGATACGCAGTATTCT.